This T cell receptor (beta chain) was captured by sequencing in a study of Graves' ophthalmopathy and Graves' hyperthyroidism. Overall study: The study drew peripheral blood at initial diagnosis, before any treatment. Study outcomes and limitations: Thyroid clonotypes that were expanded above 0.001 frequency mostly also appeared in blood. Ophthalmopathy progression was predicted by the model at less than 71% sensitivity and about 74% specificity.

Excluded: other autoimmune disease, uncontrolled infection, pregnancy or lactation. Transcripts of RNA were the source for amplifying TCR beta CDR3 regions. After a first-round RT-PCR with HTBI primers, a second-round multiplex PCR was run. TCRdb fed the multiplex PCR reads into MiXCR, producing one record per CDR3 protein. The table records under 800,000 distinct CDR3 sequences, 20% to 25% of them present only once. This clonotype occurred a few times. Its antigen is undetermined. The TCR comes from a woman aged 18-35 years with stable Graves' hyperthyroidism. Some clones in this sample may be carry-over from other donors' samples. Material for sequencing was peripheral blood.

The CDR3: CASDAAGLGYTF. CDR3 nucleotide sequence: TGTGCCAGCGACGCCGCGGGGCTAGGCTACACCTTC. The chain links TRBV6-1 to TRBJ1-2; D perhaps matches TRBD1 (5 bases). Germline V gives CDR1 MNHNS, CDR2 SASEGT. This CDR3 spans 12 amino acids. V was pared by 8 bases and J by 8 bases, with 15 bases between.